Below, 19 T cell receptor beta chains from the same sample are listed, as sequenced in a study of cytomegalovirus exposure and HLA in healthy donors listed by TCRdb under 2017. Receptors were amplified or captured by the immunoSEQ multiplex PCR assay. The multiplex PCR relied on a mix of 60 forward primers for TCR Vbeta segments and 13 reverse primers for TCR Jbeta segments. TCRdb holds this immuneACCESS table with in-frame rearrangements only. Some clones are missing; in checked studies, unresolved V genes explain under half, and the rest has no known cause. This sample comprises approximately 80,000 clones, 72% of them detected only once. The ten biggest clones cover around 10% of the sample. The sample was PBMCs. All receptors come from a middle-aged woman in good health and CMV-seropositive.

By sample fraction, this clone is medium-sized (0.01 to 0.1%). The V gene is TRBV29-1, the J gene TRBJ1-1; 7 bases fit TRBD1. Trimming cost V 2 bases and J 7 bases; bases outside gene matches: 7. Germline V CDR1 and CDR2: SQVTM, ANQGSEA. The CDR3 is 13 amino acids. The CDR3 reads CSVEYRGRDEAFF. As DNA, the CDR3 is TGCAGCGTTGAATACAGGGGACGGGATGAAGCTTTCTTT.

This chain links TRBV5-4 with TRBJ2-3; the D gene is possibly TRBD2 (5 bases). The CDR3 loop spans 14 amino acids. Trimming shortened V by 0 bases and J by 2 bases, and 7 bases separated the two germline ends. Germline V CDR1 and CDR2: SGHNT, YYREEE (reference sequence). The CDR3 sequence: CASSLGTVTDTQYF. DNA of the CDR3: TGTGCCAGCAGCTTGGGGACTGTCACAGATACGCAGTATTTT.

The CDR3 DNA sequence: TGTGCCAGCAGCGGGGGGGGAAATGGGAATCAGCCCCAGCATTTT. It is translated as CASSGGGNGNQPQHF. The chain is built from TRBV6-1 and TRBJ1-5; possible D gene TRBD1, 5 bases. The ends were cut back, 6 bases at V and 4 bases at J, with 16 bases in the middle. The CDR3 has 15 residues. Germline assignment: CDR1 MNHNS and CDR2 SASEGT.

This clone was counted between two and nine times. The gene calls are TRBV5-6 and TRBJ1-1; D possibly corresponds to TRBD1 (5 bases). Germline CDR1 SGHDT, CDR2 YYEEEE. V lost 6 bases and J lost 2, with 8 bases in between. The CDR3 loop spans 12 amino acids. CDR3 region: CASNRRNTEAFF. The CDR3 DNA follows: TGTGCCAGCAACAGGAGAAACACTGAAGCTTTCTTT.

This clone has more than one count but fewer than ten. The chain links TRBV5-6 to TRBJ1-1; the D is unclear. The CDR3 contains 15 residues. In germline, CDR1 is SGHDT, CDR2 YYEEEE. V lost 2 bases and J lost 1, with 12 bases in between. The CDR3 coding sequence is TGTGCCAGCAGCTTCGACACTGCCAAGAACACTGAAGCTTTCTTT. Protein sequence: CASSFDTAKNTEAFF.

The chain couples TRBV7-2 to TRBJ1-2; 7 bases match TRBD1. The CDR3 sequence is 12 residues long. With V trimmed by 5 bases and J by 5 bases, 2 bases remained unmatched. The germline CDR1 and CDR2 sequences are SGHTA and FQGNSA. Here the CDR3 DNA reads TGTGCCAGCAGCCTACAGGGGTATGGCTACACCTTC. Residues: CASSLQGYGYTF. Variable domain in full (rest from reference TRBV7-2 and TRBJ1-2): GAGVSQSPSNKVTEKGKDVELRCDPISGHTALYWYRQSLGQGLEFLIYFQGNSAPDKSGLPSDRFSAERTGGSVSTLTIQRTQQEDSAVYLCASSLQGYGYTFGSGTRLTVV.

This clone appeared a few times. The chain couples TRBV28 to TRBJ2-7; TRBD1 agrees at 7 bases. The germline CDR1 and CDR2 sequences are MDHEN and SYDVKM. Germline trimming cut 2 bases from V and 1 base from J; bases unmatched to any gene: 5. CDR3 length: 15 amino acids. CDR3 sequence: CASSLPTGASYEQYF. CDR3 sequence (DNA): TGTGCCAGCAGTTTACCCACAGGGGCTTCCTACGAGCAGTACTTC.

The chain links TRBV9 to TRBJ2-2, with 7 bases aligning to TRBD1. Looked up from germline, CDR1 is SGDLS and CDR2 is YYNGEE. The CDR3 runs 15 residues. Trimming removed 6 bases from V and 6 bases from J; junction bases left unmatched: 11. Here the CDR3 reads CASTPGQSRAGELFF. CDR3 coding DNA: TGTGCCAGCACCCCGGGACAGTCGCGTGCCGGGGAGCTGTTTTTT.

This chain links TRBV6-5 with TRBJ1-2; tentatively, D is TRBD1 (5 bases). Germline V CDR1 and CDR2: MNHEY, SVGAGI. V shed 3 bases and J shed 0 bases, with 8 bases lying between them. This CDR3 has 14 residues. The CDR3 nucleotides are TGTGCCAGCAGTTATGACAGCTCTAACTATGGCTACACCTTC. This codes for CASSYDSSNYGYTF.

The DNA of the CDR3 is TGTGCCACCAGCAGCACAGAATCCTACGAGCAGTACTTC. It codes for CATSSTESYEQYF. The rearrangement uses TRBV15 and TRBJ2-7; D not certain. Germline V gene data show CDR1 as LNHNV and CDR2 as YYDKDF (reference sequence). The CDR3 totals 13 residues. V lost 3 bases to trimming and J lost 1 base, with 7 bases between them.

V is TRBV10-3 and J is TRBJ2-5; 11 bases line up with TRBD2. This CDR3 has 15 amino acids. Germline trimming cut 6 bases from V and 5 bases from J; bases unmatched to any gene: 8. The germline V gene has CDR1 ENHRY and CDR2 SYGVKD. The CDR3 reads CAISSGIAGGETQYF. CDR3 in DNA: TGTGCCATCAGCTCCGGGATAGCGGGAGGGGAGACCCAGTACTTC.

CDR3 region: CAWSRRVMGETQYF. CDR3 sequence (DNA): TGTGCCTGGAGTCGCAGGGTGATGGGCGAGACCCAGTACTTC. This rearrangement joins TRBV30 to TRBJ2-5; possible D gene TRBD1, 5 bases. The V gene lost 2 bases and the J gene lost 5 bases, with 15 bases spanning the gap. Germline V gene sequence: CDR1 GTSNPN, CDR2 SVGIG (reference sequence). The CDR3 has 14 amino acids.

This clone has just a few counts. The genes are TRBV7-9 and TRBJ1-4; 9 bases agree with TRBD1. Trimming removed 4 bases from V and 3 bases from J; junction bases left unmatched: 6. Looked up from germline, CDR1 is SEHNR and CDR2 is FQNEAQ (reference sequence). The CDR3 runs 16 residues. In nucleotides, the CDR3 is TGTGCCAGCAGCTCCGGACAGGGGAGGGCTAATGAAAAACTGTTTTTT. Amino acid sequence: CASSSGQGRANEKLFF.

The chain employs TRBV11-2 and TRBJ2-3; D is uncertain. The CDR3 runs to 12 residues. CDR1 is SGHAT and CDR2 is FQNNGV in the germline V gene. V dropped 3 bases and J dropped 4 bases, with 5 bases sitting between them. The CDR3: CASSLRADTQYF. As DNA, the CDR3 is TGTGCCAGCAGCTTGCGCGCAGATACGCAGTATTTT.

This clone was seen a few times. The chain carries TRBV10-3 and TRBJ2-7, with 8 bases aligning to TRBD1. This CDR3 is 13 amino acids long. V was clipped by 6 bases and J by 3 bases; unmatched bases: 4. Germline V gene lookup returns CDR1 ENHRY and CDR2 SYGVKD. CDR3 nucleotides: TGTGCCATCAGCAATACAGGGGGCTACGAGCAGTACTTC. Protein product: CAISNTGGYEQYF.

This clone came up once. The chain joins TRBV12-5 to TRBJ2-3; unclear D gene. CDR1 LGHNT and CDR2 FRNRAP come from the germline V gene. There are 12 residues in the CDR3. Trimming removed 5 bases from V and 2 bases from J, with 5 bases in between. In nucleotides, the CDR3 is TGTGCTAGTGGTCTCTACACAGATACGCAGTATTTT. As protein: CASGLYTDTQYF.

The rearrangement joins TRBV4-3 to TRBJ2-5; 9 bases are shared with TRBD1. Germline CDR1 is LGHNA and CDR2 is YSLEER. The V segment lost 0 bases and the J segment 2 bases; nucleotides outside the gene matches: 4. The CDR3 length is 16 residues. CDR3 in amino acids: CASSQEGGTGQETQYF. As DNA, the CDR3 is TGCGCCAGCAGCCAAGAGGGGGGGACAGGGCAAGAGACCCAGTACTTC.

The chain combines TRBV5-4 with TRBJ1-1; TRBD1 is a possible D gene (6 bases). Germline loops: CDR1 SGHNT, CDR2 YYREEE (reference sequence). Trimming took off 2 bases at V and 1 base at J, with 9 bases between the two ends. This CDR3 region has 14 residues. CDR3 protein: CASSFLQGNTEAFF. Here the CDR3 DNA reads TGTGCCAGCAGCTTCCTACAGGGGAACACTGAAGCTTTCTTT.

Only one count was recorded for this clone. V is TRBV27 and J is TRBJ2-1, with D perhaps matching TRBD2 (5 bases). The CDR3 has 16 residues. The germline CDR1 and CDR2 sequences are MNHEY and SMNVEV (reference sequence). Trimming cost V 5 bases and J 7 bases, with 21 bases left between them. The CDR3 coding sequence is TGTGCCAGCAGTCTCCTGACATTTCGGGGTTCAAATGAGCAGTTCTTC. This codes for CASSLLTFRGSNEQFF.